The rows below give T cell receptor beta chains drawn from one sample of a study of siplizumab effects on memory and regulatory T cells. The data were produced by immunoSEQ multiplex PCR, yet TCRdb's version contains in-frame clones alone and is incomplete. Of roughly 93,000 clones listed, roughly 94% are singletons. The sample taken for sequencing was non-Treg CD4+ T cells sorted from blood. The receptor set was obtained from a human donor in good health. CDR3s include the opening cysteine and the closing phenylalanine or tryptophan.

v_call: TRBV11-3
j_call: TRBJ2-2
cdr3_aa: CASSPTTVNTGELFF

v_call: TRBV19
j_call: TRBJ2-1
cdr3_aa: CASTEGRLNNEQFF

v_call: TRBV2
j_call: TRBJ2-7
cdr3_aa: CASRLPEAYEQYF

v_call: TRBV9
j_call: TRBJ2-7
cdr3_aa: CASSVRTGGGEQYF

v_call: TRBV11-2
j_call: TRBJ1-5
cdr3_aa: CASSWGQGNQPQHF

v_call: TRBV15
j_call: TRBJ2-7
cdr3_aa: CATSRVLETGYYEQYF

v_call: TRBV18
j_call: TRBJ2-2
cdr3_aa: CASSPIEGGPTGELFF

v_call: TRBV6-1
j_call: TRBJ1-1
cdr3_aa: CASRGGRRNTEAFF

v_call: TRBV30
j_call: TRBJ1-1
cdr3_aa: CAWSRGPHEAFF

v_call: TRBV11-2
j_call: TRBJ2-7
cdr3_aa: CASSLVFWREVWHEQYF

v_call: TRBV6-1
j_call: TRBJ1-1
cdr3_aa: CATSVDRAGKGEAFF

v_call: TRBV6-5
j_call: TRBJ1-2
cdr3_aa: CASSPSGGNYGYTF

v_call: TRBV11-2
j_call: TRBJ2-7
cdr3_aa: CASSLEGEQYF

v_call: TRBV2
j_call: TRBJ1-3
cdr3_aa: CASRDRGNSGNTIYF

v_call: TRBV5-1
j_call: TRBJ2-2
cdr3_aa: CASSEDRTRNTGELFF

v_call: TRBV4-2
j_call: TRBJ2-3
cdr3_aa: CASSPGATDTQYF

v_call: TRBV11-2
j_call: TRBJ2-5
cdr3_aa: CASSPRLAVQETQYF

v_call: TRBV6-6
j_call: TRBJ2-1
cdr3_aa: CASSGSREQFF

v_call: TRBV5-1
j_call: TRBJ1-4
cdr3_aa: CASSLAGTGGAGNEKLFF

v_call: TRBV28
j_call: TRBJ2-7
cdr3_aa: CASTKGGGPYEQYF

v_call: TRBV4-1
j_call: TRBJ2-2
cdr3_aa: CASSRRLLAEAGNTGELFF

v_call: TRBV28
j_call: TRBJ1-1
cdr3_aa: CASGTAQSTEAFF

v_call: TRBV7-2
j_call: TRBJ2-2
cdr3_aa: CASSRRTIGELFF

v_call: TRBV7-9
j_call: TRBJ1-2
cdr3_aa: CAGYRQSYGYTF

v_call: TRBV10-3
j_call: TRBJ2-5
cdr3_aa: CAASGAWETQYF

v_call: TRBV18
j_call: TRBJ1-4
cdr3_aa: CASSPQGAEKLFF

v_call: TRBV5-8
j_call: TRBJ2-1
cdr3_aa: CASSGRINEQFF

v_call: TRBV11-2
j_call: TRBJ1-2
cdr3_aa: CASRPLGRIYGYTF

v_call: TRBV7-2
j_call: TRBJ1-1
cdr3_aa: CASSLRGLNTEAFF

v_call: TRBV11-2
j_call: TRBJ2-6
cdr3_aa: CASSSRRYDWTSGANVLTF

v_call: TRBV10-3
j_call: TRBJ1-3
cdr3_aa: CAIRIDSRSGNTIYF

v_call: TRBV5-1
j_call: TRBJ2-3
cdr3_aa: CASRASTATDTQYF

v_call: TRBV2
j_call: TRBJ1-3
cdr3_aa: CALTPRSGNTIYF

v_call: TRBV5-4
j_call: TRBJ2-7
cdr3_aa: CASSSGTSLYEQYF

v_call: TRBV5-5
j_call: TRBJ1-1
cdr3_aa: CASSWDRANTEAFF

v_call: TRBV4-1
j_call: TRBJ2-4
cdr3_aa: CASRPIGLAGSSAKNIQYF

v_call: TRBV7-8
j_call: TRBJ1-5
cdr3_aa: CASSQQGAEQPQHF

v_call: TRBV6-5
j_call: TRBJ1-2
cdr3_aa: CASGADYGYTF

v_call: TRBV29-1
j_call: TRBJ2-7
cdr3_aa: CSGGQAYEQYF

v_call: TRBV30
j_call: TRBJ1-6
cdr3_aa: CAWSVLSSPLHF

v_call: TRBV29-1
j_call: TRBJ1-2
cdr3_aa: CSVDPTDRGDYGYTF

v_call: TRBV7-9
j_call: TRBJ2-1
cdr3_aa: CASSSGNTGLGEQFF

v_call: TRBV19
j_call: TRBJ2-2
cdr3_aa: CASSSTTGTGSTGELFF

v_call: TRBV28
j_call: TRBJ2-1
cdr3_aa: CASSSPWGRTNEQFF

v_call: TRBV6-4
j_call: TRBJ2-1
cdr3_aa: CASSVWGHTYNEQFF

v_call: TRBV9
j_call: TRBJ1-2
cdr3_aa: CASSQTGGRNYGYTF

v_call: TRBV14
j_call: TRBJ2-2
cdr3_aa: CASSPQGTGELFF

v_call: TRBV28
j_call: TRBJ1-5
cdr3_aa: CASRRQGAYQPQHF

v_call: TRBV5-1
j_call: TRBJ2-2
cdr3_aa: CASSPGTGDTGELFF

v_call: TRBV7-6
j_call: TRBJ2-5
cdr3_aa: CASSLGQGRQETQYF

v_call: TRBV28
j_call: TRBJ2-1
cdr3_aa: CASSFAHSEQFF

v_call: TRBV6-5
j_call: TRBJ2-7
cdr3_aa: CASSYSRLTTYEQYF

v_call: TRBV6-6
j_call: TRBJ2-2
cdr3_aa: CASSLTGTGSTGELFF

v_call: TRBV11-2
j_call: TRBJ1-1
cdr3_aa: CASSSIKKADTEAFF

v_call: TRBV30
j_call: TRBJ2-3
cdr3_aa: CAWSSGATGGTQYF

v_call: TRBV10-1
j_call: TRBJ2-7
cdr3_aa: CASSSLRAGGYYEQYF

v_call: TRBV2
j_call: TRBJ2-1
cdr3_aa: CASSRGGLEQFF

v_call: TRBV28
j_call: TRBJ2-5
cdr3_aa: CASSSQPETQYF